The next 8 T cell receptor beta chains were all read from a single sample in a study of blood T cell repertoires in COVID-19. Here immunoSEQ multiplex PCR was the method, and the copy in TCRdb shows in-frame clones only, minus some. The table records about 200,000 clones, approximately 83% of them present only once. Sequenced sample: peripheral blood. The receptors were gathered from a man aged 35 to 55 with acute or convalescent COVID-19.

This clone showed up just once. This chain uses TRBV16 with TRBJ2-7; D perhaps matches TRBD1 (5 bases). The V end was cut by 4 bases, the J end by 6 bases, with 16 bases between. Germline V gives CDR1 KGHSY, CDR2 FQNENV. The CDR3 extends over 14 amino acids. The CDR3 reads CASSLRQFLGEQYF. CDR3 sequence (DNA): TGTGCCAGCAGCCTTAGACAGTTCCTAGGCGAGCAGTACTTC.

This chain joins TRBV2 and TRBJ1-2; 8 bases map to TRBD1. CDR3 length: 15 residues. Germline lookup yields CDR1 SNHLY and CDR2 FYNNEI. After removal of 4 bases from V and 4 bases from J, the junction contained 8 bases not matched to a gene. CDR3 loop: CASSALQGAVYGYTF. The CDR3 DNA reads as TGTGCCAGCAGTGCCCTTCAGGGGGCCGTCTATGGCTACACCTTC. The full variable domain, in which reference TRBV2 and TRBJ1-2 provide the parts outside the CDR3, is EPEVTQTPSHQVTQMGQEVILRCVPISNHLYFYWYRQILGQKVEFLVSFYNNEISEKSEIFDDQFSVERPDGSNFTLKIRSTKLEDSAMYFCASSALQGAVYGYTFGSGTRLTVV.

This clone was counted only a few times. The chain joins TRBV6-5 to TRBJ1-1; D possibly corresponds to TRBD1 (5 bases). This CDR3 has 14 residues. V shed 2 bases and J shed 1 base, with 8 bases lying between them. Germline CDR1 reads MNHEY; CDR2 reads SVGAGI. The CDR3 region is CASSYGAGNTEAFF. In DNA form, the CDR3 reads TGTGCCAGCAGTTACGGGGCAGGGAACACTGAAGCTTTCTTT.

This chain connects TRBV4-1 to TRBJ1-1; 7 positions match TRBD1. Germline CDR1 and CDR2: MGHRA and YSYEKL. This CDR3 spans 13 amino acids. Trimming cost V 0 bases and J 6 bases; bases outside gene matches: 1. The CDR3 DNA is TGCGCCAGCAGCCAAGACCAGGGGGCTGAAGCTTTCTTT. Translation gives CASSQDQGAEAFF.

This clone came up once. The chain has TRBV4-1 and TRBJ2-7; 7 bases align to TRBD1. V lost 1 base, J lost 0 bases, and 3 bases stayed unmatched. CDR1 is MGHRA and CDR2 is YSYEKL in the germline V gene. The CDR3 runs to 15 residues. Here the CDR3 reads CASSQAGTDSYEQYF. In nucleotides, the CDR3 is TGCGCCAGCAGCCAAGCCGGGACAGACTCCTACGAGCAGTACTTC.

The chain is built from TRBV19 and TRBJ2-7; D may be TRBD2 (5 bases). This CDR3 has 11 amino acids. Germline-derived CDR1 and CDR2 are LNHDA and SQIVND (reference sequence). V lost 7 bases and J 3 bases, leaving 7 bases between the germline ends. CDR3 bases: TGTGCCAGTACAAGCGGCTACGAGCAGTACTTC. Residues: CASTSGYEQYF.

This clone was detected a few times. The CDR3 DNA is TGCAGCATCCCCCCCCGGGACAGGGAGAATGAGCAGTTCTTC. Its protein is CSIPPRDRENEQFF. The chain uses TRBV29-1 and TRBJ2-1; TRBD1 agrees at 9 bases. Trimming removed 8 bases from V and 7 bases from J; junction bases left unmatched: 12. The length of the CDR3 is 14 residues. In germline, CDR1 is SQVTM, CDR2 ANQGSEA.

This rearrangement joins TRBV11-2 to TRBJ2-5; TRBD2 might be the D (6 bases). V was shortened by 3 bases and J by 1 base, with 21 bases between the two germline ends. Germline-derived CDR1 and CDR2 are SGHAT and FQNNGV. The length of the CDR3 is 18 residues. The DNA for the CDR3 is TGTGCCAGCAGCTTCCGGGGTGCGGTAGCGGCTATCCAAGAGACCCAGTACTTC. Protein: CASSFRGAVAAIQETQYF.